This T cell receptor beta chain stems from a study of blood T cell repertoires in COVID-19. Those who participated ranged in age from roughly 18 to 90 years and resided in 24 US areas. Clinical history as reported by participants underpinned cohort assignment. Some clones are missing from TCRdb's copy, which holds only in-frame ones; the method was immunoSEQ multiplex PCR. This table holds approximately 270,000 clones, over 80% found once. CDR1 and CDR2 (germline): SGHDN, FVKESK. CDR3 length equals 12 residues. The V and J ends lost 4 bases and 4 bases respectively, with 7 bases between them. Sample: PBMCs or T cells enriched from blood (not recorded which). The rearrangement uses TRBV14 and TRBJ1-2; D is unresolved. The sequence was obtained from a human donor in a cohort exposed to, infected with or recovered from COVID-19 (not recorded which). The donor label of this sample is uncertain. In nucleotides, the CDR3 is TGTGCCAGCAGCCCCGCAGGCTATGGCTACACCTTC. Its translation: CASSPAGYGYTF.